The clone carrying this T cell receptor (beta chain) was seen a single time. As originally analysed: Estimated nucleated cell counts came from reference gene primer amplification. Using immunoSEQ multiplex PCR, the repertoire was profiled, and TCRdb retains in-frame clones only, with some absent. D and trimming were read from the DNA, whereas the V and J calls and clone size are those reported in that table. Among 35,000 or so clones listed, roughly nine tenths were seen once. The record originates from a study of blood T cell repertoires in COVID-19. Study background: Samples taken during acute and convalescent COVID-19 were collected in the United States, Italy and Spain. In each case, the material was cDNA or gDNA derived from T cells, B-cell-depleted T cells, or PBMCs.

This CDR3 region has 15 residues. The V and J ends lost 5 bases and 2 bases, in that order; junction bases with no gene match: 5. The germline V gene encodes CDR1 LNHDA and CDR2 SQIVND (reference sequence). The specimen was peripheral blood. This sequence originates from a human donor in a cohort sampled during active COVID-19. This chain joins TRBV19 and TRBJ2-7; 11 bases fit TRBD2. As DNA, the CDR3 is TGTGCCAGTAGTGCGACTAGCGGGGCTACCTACGAGCAGTACTTC. It codes for CASSATSGATYEQYF. Full variable domain (remainder filled in from reference TRBV19 and TRBJ2-7): DGGITQSPKYLFRKEGQNVTLSCEQNLNHDAMYWYRQDPGQGLRLIYYSQIVNDFQKGDIAEGYSVSREKKESFPLTVTSAQKNPTAFYLCASSATSGATYEQYFGPGTRLTVT.